This TCR beta chain was sequenced in a study of shared clonotypes between healthy human individuals. V was trimmed by 5 bases and J by 1 base, leaving 11 bases between them. The CDR3 is 14 amino acids. Germline loops: CDR1 MRHNA, CDR2 SNTAGT. Naive CD8 cells, CD45RO-negative and positively selected for CCR7, excluded terminally differentiated effector memory CD45RA+ cells. Those who donated, Caucasian adults without exception, all lived in Nashville, Tennessee. This clone was recorded a few times. TCRdb's copy holds only in-frame clones and misses some; the assay was immunoSEQ multiplex PCR. Found here are approximately 600,000 clones, 95% of them singletons; the top ten hold 0.11%.

Sample: naive CD8+ T cells sorted from blood. The source of this sequence is a woman in her 30s in good health. The chain is built from TRBV6-4 and TRBJ1-1, with D possibly TRBD1 on 6 matching bases. This CDR3 is CASSPTGANTEAFF. In DNA, the CDR3 is TGTGCCAGCAGTCCGACAGGAGCGAACACTGAAGCTTTCTTT.